These 27 T cell receptor beta chains came from one sample sequenced in a study of blood T cell repertoires in COVID-19. TCRdb's table, derived via immunoSEQ multiplex PCR, lists solely in-frame clones and lacks some. The table includes 40,000 or so clones, more than 70% detected once. Sequencing was done on a sample of peripheral blood. These receptors were obtained from a human donor in a cohort sampled during active COVID-19.

The V gene is TRBV4-3, the J gene TRBJ1-1; D perhaps matches TRBD1 (5 bases). The germline V and J ends were trimmed by 11 bases and 4 bases, with 17 bases remaining between them. The CDR3 contains 13 residues. Per germline, CDR1 LGHNA and CDR2 YSLEER. This CDR3 is CASSGGRGTEAFF. The CDR3 bases are TGCGCCTCCTCGGGGGGAAGGGGCACTGAAGCTTTCTTT.

This clone was seen once. The chain joins TRBV3-1 (or the pseudogene TRBV3-2) to TRBJ2-3, with D possibly matching TRBD2 (5 bases). The CDR3 is 15 amino acids. V gave up 3 bases and J gave up 1 base, with 11 bases separating them. CDR1 LGHDT and CDR2 YNNKEL come from the germline V gene (reference sequence). The CDR3: CASSQDPGGTDTQYF. In DNA, the CDR3 is TGTGCCAGCAGCCAGGACCCCGGGGGCACAGATACGCAGTATTTT.

V usage is TRBV19 and J usage is TRBJ2-7; the match to TRBD1 covers 9 bases. The CDR3 loop spans 14 amino acids. J was trimmed by 3 bases and V by 7 bases; bases with no gene match: 7. Germline CDR1 reads LNHDA; CDR2 reads SQIVND (reference sequence). The CDR3 protein is CASTTTTGGYEQYF. CDR3 in DNA: TGTGCCAGTACCACAACGACAGGGGGCTACGAGCAGTACTTC.

The J gene is TRBJ1-2, the V gene TRBV18; 8 positions match TRBD1. After removal of 5 bases from V and 5 bases from J, the junction contained 4 bases not matched to a gene. The CDR3 is 13 residues long. Germline CDR1 reads KGHSH; CDR2 reads LQKENI. The CDR3 sequence is CASSSGQGYGYTF. The CDR3 nucleotides are TGTGCCAGCTCATCTGGACAGGGTTATGGCTACACCTTC. Combining the CDR3 with reference TRBV18 and TRBJ1-2 gives the whole variable domain NAGVMQNPRHLVRRRGQEARLRCSPMKGHSHVYWYRQLPEEGLKFMVYLQKENIIDESGMPKERFSAEFPKEGPSILRIQQVVRGDSAAYFCASSSGQGYGYTFGSGTRLTVV.

In DNA, the CDR3 is TGTGCCAGCAGTTACTCGAGGGGGACATTAGCCGGGGAGCTGTTTTTT. Its protein is CASSYSRGTLAGELFF. The rearrangement uses TRBV6-5 and TRBJ2-2; a weak D match, TRBD1 (6 bases). V lost 0 bases, J lost 6 bases, and 14 bases lay in between. The CDR3 consists of 16 residues. Per the germline V gene, CDR1 is MNHEY and CDR2 is SVGAGI.

The chain couples TRBV5-6 to TRBJ1-1, with 7 bases fitting TRBD1. Germline V gene lookup returns CDR1 SGHDT and CDR2 YYEEEE. V lost 4 bases, J lost 3 bases, and 6 bases stayed unmatched. This CDR3 contains 14 residues. Here the CDR3 DNA reads TGTGCCAGCAGCCGTGGCAGGGGGGACACTGAAGCTTTCTTT. This encodes CASSRGRGDTEAFF.

V usage is TRBV27 and J usage is TRBJ2-3; no definite D call. The CDR3 contains 15 residues. CDR1 is MNHEY and CDR2 is SMNVEV in the germline V gene (reference sequence). V shed 0 bases and J shed 2 bases, with 9 bases lying between them. The CDR3 loop is CASSLSWQNTDTQYF. The CDR3 region has the DNA TGTGCCAGCAGTTTATCCTGGCAGAACACAGATACGCAGTATTTT.

This clone was counted a few times. The gene calls are TRBV10-2 and TRBJ2-1; 8 bases are shared with TRBD2. The junction had 12 bases not matched to a gene; V was cut back by 6 bases and J by 5 bases. Germline-derived CDR1 and CDR2 are WSHSY and SAAADI. This CDR3 has 16 amino acids. The CDR3 nucleotides read TGCGCCAGCAGCGACTTACGGGGGGGCATCGACAATGAGCAGTTCTTC. It yields the protein CASSDLRGGIDNEQFF.

This clone was counted once. The chain recombines TRBV6-6 with TRBJ2-7; D remains unclear. The CDR3 totals 11 residues. Trimming took off 6 bases at V and 3 bases at J, with 6 bases between the two ends. Looked up from germline, CDR1 is MNHNY and CDR2 is SVGAGI (reference sequence). The CDR3 spells CASRYNYEQYF. The DNA of the CDR3 is TGTGCCAGCAGATATAACTACGAGCAGTACTTC.

The gene calls are TRBV7-9 and TRBJ2-2, with D perhaps matching TRBD2 (6 bases). Looked up from germline, CDR1 is SEHNR and CDR2 is FQNEAQ (reference sequence). Between the trimmed V and J ends, which lost 7 bases and 4 bases, there was a span of 19 bases. This CDR3 is built from 16 residues. Here the CDR3 reads CASNPRGRESTGELFF. In DNA, the CDR3 is TGTGCCAGCAACCCGCGGGGCAGGGAGTCCACCGGGGAGCTGTTTTTT.

The V call is TRBV3-1 (or the pseudogene TRBV3-2), the J call TRBJ2-7; D might be TRBD2 (6 bases). The V gene's germline CDR1 is LGHDT and CDR2 YNNKEL (reference sequence). V lost 0 bases and J lost 6, with 18 bases in between. CDR3 length: 16 residues. The chain's CDR3 is CASSQDGQGLRGEQYF. The CDR3 nucleotides are TGTGCCAGCAGCCAAGATGGGCAGGGACTTAGGGGCGAGCAGTACTTC.

The J gene is TRBJ1-1, the V gene TRBV6-6; 11 bases fit TRBD1. Germline lookup yields CDR1 MNHNY and CDR2 SVGAGI (reference sequence). The CDR3 runs to 14 residues. Trimming removed 2 bases from V and 4 bases from J; junction bases left unmatched: 0. For the CDR3, the DNA is TGTGCCAGCAGTTACGGGACAGGGGGCACTGAAGCTTTCTTT. Protein product: CASSYGTGGTEAFF.

The chain links TRBV27 to TRBJ2-5, with D possibly being TRBD2 (7 bases). The CDR3 runs 18 residues. Per the germline V gene, CDR1 is MNHEY and CDR2 is SMNVEV (reference sequence). V was clipped by 6 bases and J by 2 bases, with 25 bases between them. In DNA, the CDR3 is TGTGCCAGCAGCTTGGGGAGCACAGGGACGGGGGGACAAGAGACCCAGTACTTC. Translating gives CASSLGSTGTGGQETQYF.

This clone has a single count. The V and J genes are TRBV25-1 and TRBJ2-1; 8 nucleotides match TRBD1. Germline V lookup: CDR1 MGHDK, CDR2 SYGVNS. This CDR3 contains 14 residues. J was trimmed by 3 bases and V by 8 bases; bases with no gene match: 6. CDR3 protein: CASVDRENYNEQFF. The CDR3 nucleotides are TGTGCCAGCGTGGACAGGGAGAACTACAATGAGCAGTTCTTC.

The chain joins TRBV7-6 to TRBJ2-7; 9 bases line up with TRBD1. Per germline, CDR1 SGHVS and CDR2 FNYEAQ. There are 16 residues in the CDR3. V trimming: 5 bases; J trimming: 0 bases; junction bases outside the gene matches: 8. CDR3 DNA: TGTGCCAGCAGCCCCCCTGAGGGACAGGGCTCCTACGAGCAGTACTTC. Residues: CASSPPEGQGSYEQYF.

V gene TRBV6-5 combines with J gene TRBJ2-2; no reliable D call. Per germline, CDR1 MNHEY and CDR2 SVGAGI. This CDR3 region has 15 residues. V gave up 0 bases and J gave up 4 bases, with 9 bases separating them. CDR3 region: CASSYSMWSTGELFF. CDR3 in DNA: TGTGCCAGCAGTTACTCGATGTGGAGCACCGGGGAGCTGTTTTTT.

This chain's CDR3 is CASRQQGRAFF. CDR3 nucleotide sequence: TGTGCCAGCAGGCAACAGGGACGGGCTTTCTTT. The chain recombines TRBV25-1 with TRBJ1-1; possibly TRBD1 for D (6 bases). Germline V lookup: CDR1 MGHDK, CDR2 SYGVNS. The CDR3 covers 11 residues. The germline V and J ends were trimmed by 6 bases and 11 bases, with 13 bases remaining between them.

J is TRBJ2-5 and V is TRBV30; 10 nucleotides match TRBD2. Trimming removed 2 bases from V and 2 bases from J; junction bases left unmatched: 8. Per germline, CDR1 GTSNPN and CDR2 SVGIG (reference sequence). This CDR3 is built from 16 residues. CDR3 protein: CAWSSGGAGEQETQYF. The CDR3 DNA follows: TGTGCCTGGAGTAGCGGGGGGGCAGGGGAGCAAGAGACCCAGTACTTC. The full variable domain, in which reference TRBV30 and TRBJ2-5 provide the parts outside the CDR3, is SQTIHQWPATLVQPVGSPLSLECTVEGTSNPNLYWYRQAAGRGLQLLFYSVGIGQISSEVPQNLSASRPQDRQFILSSKKLLLSDSGFYLCAWSSGGAGEQETQYFGPGTRLLVL.

The chain uses TRBV4-1 and TRBJ1-2; no definite D call. The germline V gene encodes CDR1 MGHRA and CDR2 YSYEKL. There are 15 residues in the CDR3. The ends were cut back, 0 bases at V and 3 bases at J, with 11 bases in the middle. The CDR3 DNA reads TGCGCCAGCAGCCAAGAGGCAGATCCTTACTATGGCTACACCTTC. The encoded protein is CASSQEADPYYGYTF.

The V call is TRBV4-2, the J call TRBJ2-3, with TRBD1 as a possible D gene (5 bases). Germline V gene sequence: CDR1 LGHNA, CDR2 YNFKEQ. The CDR3 totals 17 residues. V lost 3 bases and J 4 bases, leaving 20 bases between the germline ends. The CDR3 protein is CASSHIGTGRGPDTQYF. Written as DNA, the CDR3 is TGTGCCAGCAGCCATATAGGAACAGGTCGTGGACCAGATACGCAGTATTTT.

The chain recombines TRBV7-2 with TRBJ2-3, with TRBD2 identical over 13 bases. The V segment lost 3 bases and the J segment 3 bases; nucleotides outside the gene matches: 9. Germline V gene data show CDR1 as SGHTA and CDR2 as FQGNSA. The CDR3 totals 18 residues. CDR3 nucleotides: TGTGCCAGCAGCTTCTCCGGGACTAGCGGGGTGTTTACAGATACGCAGTATTTT. This sequence encodes CASSFSGTSGVFTDTQYF.

The chain joins TRBV2 to TRBJ1-5; 7 bases match TRBD1. Trimming took 4 bases from V and 6 from J; bases not matched to a gene: 6. The length of the CDR3 is 14 residues. Germline CDR1 SNHLY, CDR2 FYNNEI. CDR3 region: CASSGGGGIQPQHF. As DNA, the CDR3 is TGTGCCAGCAGTGGAGGGGGCGGGATTCAGCCCCAGCATTTT.

The chain links TRBV30 to TRBJ1-1; 8 bases match TRBD1. Per germline, CDR1 GTSNPN and CDR2 SVGIG (reference sequence). Germline trimming cut 0 bases from V and 5 bases from J; bases unmatched to any gene: 5. This CDR3 is 14 amino acids long. The CDR3 DNA follows: TGTGCCTGGAGTGTAACACAGGGGGAGACTGAAGCTTTCTTT. Amino acid sequence: CAWSVTQGETEAFF.

The chain carries TRBV21-1 and TRBJ1-2; no check of the table's D call, TRBD1, against the DNA was made. TRBV21-1 is deemed a pseudogene. The CDR3 has 16 residues. The CDR3 DNA follows: TGTGCCAGCAGCAAAGTTCGTTGGGGGCCCGACTATGGCTACACCTTC. Its translation is CASSKVRWGPDYGYTF.

The genes are TRBV19 and TRBJ2-7; no clear D gene. The CDR3 sequence is 13 residues long. The germline V gene encodes CDR1 LNHDA and CDR2 SQIVND (reference sequence). V lost 3 bases to trimming and J lost 3 bases, with 9 bases between them. CDR3 sequence (DNA): TGTGCCAGTAGTATCTTTACTAACTACGAGCAGTACTTC. Its protein product is CASSIFTNYEQYF.

The J gene is TRBJ2-7, the V gene TRBV3-1 (or the pseudogene TRBV3-2); D possibly corresponds to TRBD1 (5 bases). The CDR3 sequence is 15 residues long. From germline, CDR1 is LGHDT and CDR2 YNNKEL (reference sequence). V shed 1 base and J shed 3 bases, with 13 bases lying between them. CDR3 residues: CASSQARTSFYEQYF. The DNA of the CDR3 is TGTGCCAGCAGCCAAGCCCGGACAAGCTTCTACGAGCAGTACTTC.

This clone was detected only once. J is TRBJ2-2 and V is TRBV7-9; TRBD1 aligns across 8 bases. The CDR3 has 16 residues. The ends lost 8 bases at V and 3 bases at J; junction bases unmatched: 11. The germline CDR1 and CDR2 sequences are SEHNR and FQNEAQ (reference sequence). CDR3 loop: CASYGTGGPHTGELFF. The CDR3, as DNA: TGTGCCAGCTACGGGACAGGCGGGCCTCACACCGGGGAGCTGTTTTTT.